A single sample gave rise to the 21 T cell receptor beta chains below, sequenced in a study of T-cell memory formation after mild COVID-19 (dated by TCRdb to the early 2020s). The protocol used for the library was 5' RACE. TCRdb shows the sequencer as Illumina NovaSeq 6000. TCRdb ran its own pipeline on the public reads, namely fastp trimming at Q25 and MiXCR clone calling, and kept in-frame beta chains. Merged by CDR3 protein, the rows form single entries marked with the most common genes and DNA. The sample table shows 210,000 or so distinct CDR3 sequences, and about 18% are seen once. The ten largest account for 2.4% of the sample. The sequenced sample consisted of PBMCs or a T cell subset sorted from them (not recorded which). The receptors shown here come from an adult woman who had mild COVID-19 (a few samples of this study predate the infection). The sample titles of this study are shuffled in the database, so cell type and time point are left out; the donor was told from shared clones.

This clonotype has a handful of counts. This chain uses TRBV7-2 with TRBJ2-7, with D unclear. This CDR3 region has 10 residues. V lost 8 bases to trimming and J lost 6 bases, with 8 bases between them. CDR1 is SGHTA, CDR2 FQGNSA, per germline. CDR3 amino acids: CASGKGEQYF. The DNA of the CDR3 is TGTGCCAGCGGAAAGGGCGAGCAGTACTTC.

This clonotype was seen a few times. The rearrangement joins TRBV7-7 to TRBJ2-7; no clear D gene. The germline gives CDR1 SSHAT, CDR2 FNYEAQ (reference sequence). This CDR3 is 14 amino acids long. Trimming took off 5 bases at V and 5 bases at J, with 16 bases between the two ends. In DNA, the CDR3 is TGTGCCAGCAGCATTGACTGGCCCTCGAACGAGCAGTACTTC. It specifies CASSIDWPSNEQYF.

The chain has TRBV7-6 and TRBJ1-5; D is undetermined. The germline V gene encodes CDR1 SGHVS and CDR2 FNYEAQ. V was cut by 1 base and J by 5 bases, with 6 bases left in between. The CDR3 covers 13 residues. This CDR3 reads CASSLETDQPQHF. The CDR3 nucleotides read TGTGCCAGCAGCTTAGAGACCGATCAGCCCCAGCATTTT.

In this sample, this clonotype turned up a few times. CDR3 DNA: TGTGCCAGCACCATACAGGGGAGCTACAATGAGCAGTTCTTC. Translation: CASTIQGSYNEQFF. The chain couples TRBV12-3 or TRBV12-4 to TRBJ2-1; 7 bases agree with TRBD1. The length of the CDR3 is 14 residues. With 7 bases clipped from V and 3 bases from J, the junction kept 6 bases outside the gene matches.

The rearrangement joins TRBV6-5 to TRBJ1-1; maybe TRBD1 (5 bases). Germline values: CDR1 MNHEY, CDR2 SVGAGI. The CDR3 length is 15 residues. Between the trimmed V and J ends, which lost 6 bases and 4 bases, there was a span of 18 bases. The CDR3: CASSPHGAVGTEAFF. The CDR3 region has the DNA TGTGCCAGCAGCCCCCACGGGGCGGTGGGCACTGAAGCTTTCTTT.

The chain is built from TRBV6-1 and TRBJ1-5; D ambiguous. There are 13 residues in the CDR3. Germline CDR1 is MNHNS and CDR2 is SASEGT. Trimming removed 5 bases at V and 2 bases at J, with 7 bases between. Written as DNA, the CDR3 is TGTGCCAGCAGTAATCCAGGCAATCAGCCCCAGCATTTT. Translated: CASSNPGNQPQHF.

The chain couples TRBV6-5 to TRBJ1-1, with D perhaps matching TRBD1 (5 bases). This CDR3 comprises 16 residues. With 4 bases removed from V and 1 base from J, the gap between germline ends came to 16 bases. Germline CDR1 reads MNHEY; CDR2 reads SVGAGI. In DNA form, the CDR3 reads TGTGCCAGCAGTTCCGGGCAGGGTTGGGGGAACACTGAAGCTTTCTTT. Its protein is CASSSGQGWGNTEAFF.

This clonotype was detected a few times. A read error may produce the germline difference seen at one junction end. V usage is TRBV30 and J usage is TRBJ1-1, with TRBD1 matching 7 bases. This CDR3 is built from 12 residues. CDR1 and CDR2 from the germline V gene are GTSNPN and SVGIG (reference sequence). The CDR3 DNA follows: TGTGCCTGGAGTGTACGGGGCAGGGGGACCCTTTTT. Its protein is CAWSVRGRGTLF.

The rearrangement links TRBV7-2 to TRBJ1-1, with D unclear. Germline V CDR1 and CDR2: SGHTA, FQGNSA. Trimming cost V 8 bases and J 2 bases, with 9 bases left between them. The CDR3 contains 12 residues. CDR3 DNA sequence: TGTGCCAGCGGCAAAAGTAACACTGAAGCTTTCTTT. Amino acids: CASGKSNTEAFF.

The chain couples TRBV7-2 to TRBJ2-6; the D call may be TRBD1 or TRBD2 (6 bases each). Germline-derived CDR1 and CDR2 are SGHTA and FQGNSA. This CDR3 is 16 amino acids long. The V end was cut by 10 bases, the J end by 3 bases, with 19 bases between. Written as DNA, the CDR3 is TGTGCCATCCGGGGGCTGGAGGCTCGTGGGGCCAACGTCCTGACTTTC. This sequence encodes CAIRGLEARGANVLTF.

This clonotype was counted a few times. CDR3 sequence (DNA): TGTGCCACCAGTGCCGGTAGCGGGAGGGGGTACGAGCAGTACTTC. It is translated as CATSAGSGRGYEQYF. The chain has TRBV24-1 and TRBJ2-7; 11 nucleotides line up with TRBD2. The J segment lost 4 bases and the V segment lost 5 bases, leaving 6 bases of the junction unmatched. This CDR3 is 15 amino acids long. Germline V gene lookup returns CDR1 KGHDR and CDR2 SFDVKD.

This clonotype was recorded a few times. The chain joins TRBV25-1 to TRBJ1-1; 11 positions agree with TRBD1. The CDR3 is 14 residues long. The germline gives CDR1 MGHDK, CDR2 SYGVNS. V was pared by 5 bases and J by 5 bases, with 4 bases of the junction left unmatched. The CDR3 reads CASSFGTGGTEAFF. CDR3 nucleotide sequence: TGTGCCAGCAGTTTTGGGACAGGGGGGACTGAAGCTTTCTTT.

The J gene is TRBJ1-1, the V gene TRBV14; D not certain. Germline CDR1 and CDR2: SGHDN and FVKESK. Trimming shortened V by 5 bases and J by 3 bases, and 10 bases separated the two germline ends. The CDR3 spans 13 residues. CDR3 bases: TGTGCCAGCAGCTACCGATCGGACACTGAAGCTTTCTTT. Its protein product is CASSYRSDTEAFF.

This clonotype was seen only a few times. Here the CDR3 DNA reads TGTGCCAGCAGCACAGATCCCCCGGGACATGAGGACGACATTCAGTACTTC. This gives the protein CASSTDPPGHEDDIQYF. This chain links TRBV7-2 with TRBJ2-4, with a tentative D call TRBD1 (6 bases). Germline values: CDR1 SGHTA, CDR2 FQGNSA. The CDR3 length is 17 residues. V was clipped by 5 bases and J by 8 bases, with 25 bases between them.

The table lists this clonotype with a few counts. This chain links TRBV19 with TRBJ2-3; 7 bases are shared with TRBD1. After removal of 5 bases from V and 6 bases from J, the junction contained 11 bases not matched to a gene. Germline V gene lookup returns CDR1 LNHDA and CDR2 SQIVND (reference sequence). CDR3 length: 15 amino acids. The CDR3 here is CASSPTGIGADTQYF. As DNA, the CDR3 is TGTGCCAGTAGTCCGACAGGGATTGGGGCGGATACGCAGTATTTT.

This chain joins TRBV4-1 and TRBJ1-5, with 10 bases aligning to TRBD1. The ends lost 5 bases at V and 4 bases at J; junction bases unmatched: 11. From germline, CDR1 is MGHRA and CDR2 YSYEKL. The CDR3 length is 17 residues. The CDR3 sequence: CASSSQGSGQGNQPQHF. The CDR3, as DNA: TGCGCCAGCAGCTCCCAGGGGTCGGGACAGGGGAATCAGCCCCAGCATTTT.

This clonotype has more than one count but fewer than ten. The chain is built from TRBV20-1 and TRBJ2-1; D might be TRBD2 (5 bases). CDR1 is DFQATT, CDR2 SNEGSKA, per germline (reference sequence). V lost 7 bases, J lost 0 bases, and 13 bases lay in between. The CDR3 has 14 residues. The CDR3 DNA reads TGCAGTGTCTCTAGCAGCAACTCCTACAATGAGCAGTTCTTC. Its translation is CSVSSSNSYNEQFF.

V is TRBV2 and J is TRBJ1-2, with D maybe TRBD1 (5 bases). The CDR3 consists of 12 residues. CDR1 SNHLY and CDR2 FYNNEI come from the germline V gene. V gave up 6 bases and J gave up 4 bases, with 9 bases separating them. This CDR3 reads CASRGTGYGYTF. The CDR3 nucleotides read TGTGCCAGCAGGGGGACCGGCTATGGCTACACCTTC.

The rearrangement links TRBV5-1 to TRBJ2-1; TRBD2 is a possible D gene (5 bases). CDR1 and CDR2 from the germline V gene are SGHRS and YFSETQ. V was cut by 5 bases and J by 6 bases, with 18 bases left in between. This CDR3 is built from 15 residues. The CDR3 DNA sequence: TGCGCCAGCAGGCCCGGACCGGACTGGACCAATGAGCAGTTCTTC. It translates to CASRPGPDWTNEQFF. The full variable domain, its missing parts supplied by reference TRBV5-1 and TRBJ2-1, is KAGVTQTPRYLIKTRGQQVTLSCSPISGHRSVSWYQQTPGQGLQFLFEYFSETQRNKGNFPGRFSGRQFSNSRSEMNVSTLELGDSALYLCASRPGPDWTNEQFFGPGTRLTVL.

This clonotype was seen a few times. The gene calls are TRBV11-2 and TRBJ2-7; either TRBD1 or TRBD2 may fit D (5 bases each). The V gene lost 5 bases and the J gene lost 3 bases, with 17 bases spanning the gap. CDR3 length equals 15 residues. The germline V gene encodes CDR1 SGHAT and CDR2 FQNNGV. Here the CDR3 reads CASSQTDRGNYEQYF. The CDR3 DNA reads as TGTGCCAGCAGCCAAACCGACCGGGGCAACTACGAGCAGTACTTC.

This clonotype was observed at least ten times. The CDR3 coding sequence is TGTGCCAGCAGCTCCACAGGGGGCAACACTGAAGCTTTCTTT. Amino acids: CASSSTGGNTEAFF. The chain employs TRBV7-3 and TRBJ1-1, with 9 nucleotides matching TRBD1. V trimming: 4 bases; J trimming: 2 bases; junction bases outside the gene matches: 2. The CDR3 runs to 14 residues. Germline lookup yields CDR1 SGHTA and CDR2 FQGTGA.